Below are 25 T cell receptor beta chains sequenced from a single sample in a study of tumor and adjacent non-tumor tissue in lung cancer. No cell sorting was done before RNA was extracted from the tissue. More than 3 cm separated this lung sample from the edge of the tumor. TCRbeta libraries were built with three rounds of nested PCR, modified from ARM-PCR. TCRdb independently ran MiXCR on the multiplex PCR reads; one entry per CDR3 protein. The table records over 80,000 distinct CDR3 sequences, approximately 80% of them present only once. The sample taken for sequencing was distant non-tumor lung tissue. Receptors originate from a man aged 60 to 69 with small cell lung cancer.

With respect to this clonotype: Mismatch with germline at one junction end may stem from a read error. This sequence joins TRBV10-2 and TRBJ2-2; D possibly corresponds to TRBD2 (5 bases). From germline, CDR1 is WSHSY and CDR2 SAAADI. CDR3 length: 14 residues. In DNA, the CDR3 is TGCGCCAACAGTGCTAGCATATCCACCGGGAAGCTGTTTTTT. Translated: CANSASISTGKLFF.

Regarding this clonotype: The CDR3 carries no conserved terminal phenylalanine or tryptophan, so it likely arises from a read error. This chain uses TRBV11-2 with TRBJ2-1, with D possibly TRBD1 on 5 matching bases. Germline assignment: CDR1 SGHAT and CDR2 FQNNGV. The CDR3 contains 14 residues. The CDR3 region is CASSLATGYSEQFL. DNA of the CDR3: TGTGCCAGCAGTTTAGCCACAGGCTACAGTGAGCAGTTCTTA.

Only one count was recorded for this clonotype. The chain has TRBV7-9 and TRBJ2-2; D uncertain. In germline, CDR1 is SEHNR, CDR2 FQNEAQ (reference sequence). The CDR3 consists of 12 residues. The V end was cut by 9 bases, the J end by 8 bases, with 13 bases between. The CDR3 DNA follows: TGTGCCAGTAACCCGCAGCCGGGGGAGCTGTTTTTT. Its protein is CASNPQPGELFF.

As to this clonotype: With a much larger clone just one base away, this may be a read error. The chain joins TRBV20-1 to TRBJ2-1; D possibly corresponds to TRBD2 (5 bases). The CDR3 consists of 14 residues. Germline V gene data show CDR1 as DFQATT and CDR2 as SNEGSKA (reference sequence). CDR3 amino acids: CRASKLDYSNEQFF. As DNA, the CDR3 is TGCCGTGCTAGTAAACTAGATTACAGCAATGAGCAGTTCTTC.

Notes on this clonotype: With a much larger clone just one base away, this may be a read error. The gene calls are TRBV20-1 and TRBJ1-3; the D gene is possibly TRBD1 (6 bases). The CDR3 covers 14 residues. Trimming removed 6 bases from V and 3 bases from J, with 15 bases in between. The germline V gene encodes CDR1 DFQATT and CDR2 SNEGSKA (reference sequence). The CDR3 region is CSARPQGNGNTIYF. CDR3 in DNA: TGCAGTGCCCGTCCCCAGGGGAATGGAAACACCATATATTTT.

This sequence joins TRBV2 and TRBJ1-2; TRBD1 might be the D (5 bases). CDR1 and CDR2 from the germline V gene are SNHLY and FYNNEI. This CDR3 has 14 amino acids. With 7 bases removed from V and 7 bases from J, the gap between germline ends came to 19 bases. The CDR3 nucleotides read TGTGCCAGCAATTCTGCCCAGGGCGTGGCTGGCTACACCTTC. It yields the protein CASNSAQGVAGYTF.

This clonotype was found a few times. This rearrangement joins TRBV20-1 to TRBJ1-4, with a weak D call TRBD1 (5 bases). The ends were cut back, 5 bases at V and 7 bases at J, with 14 bases in the middle. The CDR3 loop spans 13 amino acids. From germline, CDR1 is DFQATT and CDR2 SNEGSKA (reference sequence). The CDR3 DNA reads TGCAGTGCTTTATGGACCGGGGGTGAAAAACTGTTTTTT. This translates into CSALWTGGEKLFF.

This clonotype was detected only once. V usage is TRBV5-4 and J usage is TRBJ2-2, with D perhaps matching TRBD1 or TRBD2 (5 bases each). Germline assignment: CDR1 SGHNT and CDR2 YYREEE (reference sequence). The CDR3 is made up of 15 amino acids. V gave up 1 base and J gave up 11 bases, with 18 bases separating them. CDR3 amino acids: CASSLRDGSRGELFF. The CDR3 DNA reads as TGTGCCAGCAGCTTGCGGGACGGGTCGAGAGGAGAGCTGTTTTTT.

On this clonotype: An end of the junction differs from the germline gene, which may be a read error. The rearrangement joins TRBV11-2 to TRBJ2-1; no clear D gene. This CDR3 has 12 amino acids. Germline assignment: CDR1 SGHAT and CDR2 FQNNGV. As DNA, the CDR3 is TGTGTCAGCAGCTTACAACATAATGAGCAGCTCTTC. Translation: CVSSLQHNEQLF.

Ten or more counts support this clonotype. This chain uses TRBV28 with TRBJ2-7; D gene uncertain. This CDR3 comprises 12 residues. The germline CDR1 and CDR2 sequences are MDHEN and SYDVKM. V lost 1 base and J lost 4, with 5 bases in between. CDR3 loop: CASSLSEYEQYF. CDR3 DNA sequence: TGTGCCAGCAGTTTATCCGAATACGAGCAGTACTTC.

In the case of this clonotype: At one of its ends the junction is not consistent with the germline gene, which may arise from a read error. The chain employs TRBV20-1 and TRBJ1-1; D uncertain. Looked up from germline, CDR1 is DFQATT and CDR2 is SNEGSKA (reference sequence). CDR3 size: 13 residues. CDR3 sequence (DNA): TGCAGTACTAGAGGCCCGGGGAAACTTGAAGCATTCTTT. This gives the protein CSTRGPGKLEAFF.

A remark on this clonotype: This could be a read error, since a much larger clone is one nucleotide away. The chain has TRBV14 and TRBJ2-1; 13 bases match TRBD2. From germline, CDR1 is SGHDN and CDR2 FVKESK. J gave up 16 bases and V 1 base, and 10 bases lay outside the gene matches. The CDR3 extends over 15 amino acids. CDR3 coding DNA: TGTGCCAGCAGCCAAGGGACTAGCGGGAGCCTACGGCACTTCTTC. This translates into CASSQGTSGSLRHFF. Together with reference TRBV14 and TRBJ2-1, the CDR3 gives the full variable domain: EAGVTQFPSHSVIEKGQTVTLRCDPISGHDNLYWYRRVMGKEIKFLLHFVKESKQDESGMPNNRFLAERTGGTYSTLKVQPAELEDSGVYFCASSQGTSGSLRHFFGPGTRLTVL.

On this clonotype: No conserved phenylalanine or tryptophan ends this CDR3, so it is likely a read error. The DNA is omitted, as the CDR3 cannot be located on it reliably, and the CDR3 follows TCRdb's listing. This chain uses TRBV11-2 with TRBJ1-1; the table names TRBD1, a call not compared with the DNA. Germline lookup yields CDR1 SGHAT and CDR2 FQNNGV. A total of 14 residues make up the CDR3, ends included. CDR3 region: CASSVPPHSTEAFS.

In regard to this clonotype: A junction end diverges from the germline sequence, so it may reflect a read error. The V gene is TRBV6-2 or TRBV6-3, the J gene TRBJ2-1; possible D gene TRBD2, 6 bases. The CDR3 runs 11 residues. Germline lookup yields CDR1 MNHEY and CDR2 SVGEGT. The CDR3 DNA sequence: TGTGCCAGCATTTACCCGACTAGGCAGTTCTTC. This codes for CASIYPTRQFF.

With respect to this clonotype: Mismatch with germline at one junction end may stem from a read error. The J gene is TRBJ2-3, the V gene TRBV5-5; the D gene could be TRBD1 or TRBD2 (5 bases each). Germline CDR1 reads SGHKS; CDR2 reads YYEKEE (reference sequence). The length of the CDR3 is 17 residues. The CDR3 reads CASSLIGGGVGRDMQYF. The CDR3 DNA reads TGTGCCAGCAGCTTAATTGGTGGGGGAGTGGGCAGAGATATGCAGTATTTT.

This sequence joins TRBV4-1 and TRBJ1-5; the D is unclear. The V gene lost 4 bases and the J gene lost 3 bases, with 22 bases spanning the gap. The length of the CDR3 is 18 residues. The germline gives CDR1 MGHRA, CDR2 YSYEKL. The CDR3 loop is CASSREASRTLLNQPQHF. The CDR3 region has the DNA TGCGCCAGCAGCCGAGAAGCCTCCCGGACCCTTCTCAATCAGCCCCAGCATTTT.

With regard to this clonotype: A junction boundary mismatches the germline segment, possibly from a read error. The rearrangement links TRBV4-1 to TRBJ2-4; 8 bases are shared with TRBD2. Germline-derived CDR1 and CDR2 are MGHRA and YSYEKL. The CDR3 is 15 amino acids. CDR3 in DNA: TGCGCCAGCAGACAAGATGGCCGGGAGGGAAACATTCAGTACTTC. It is translated as CASRQDGREGNIQYF.

Details on this clonotype: Given the absence of the conserved phenylalanine or tryptophan at the CDR3 end, a read error is likely. This chain joins TRBV28 and TRBJ2-7, with D unclear. The CDR3 spans 15 residues. Germline-derived CDR1 and CDR2 are MDHEN and SYDVKM. The germline V and J ends were trimmed by 6 bases and 0 bases, with 15 bases remaining between them. The CDR3, as DNA: TGTGCCAGCAGCTCGATTTTAAACAGCTCCTACGAGCAGTACTTA. It is translated as CASSSILNSSYEQYL.

With regard to this clonotype: The germline gene is not matched at one end of the junction; a read error may be the cause. The rearrangement uses TRBV12-3 or TRBV12-4 and TRBJ2-2; TRBD2 might be the D (5 bases). CDR3 size: 16 residues. The CDR3 here is CASSLAVWSPTGVLFF. The CDR3 coding sequence is TGTGCCAGCAGTTTAGCGGTATGGAGTCCAACCGGGGTGCTGTTTTTT.

The chain recombines TRBV6-1 with TRBJ2-7, with D possibly being TRBD2 (6 bases). CDR1 is MNHNS and CDR2 is SASEGT in the germline V gene. V was trimmed by 7 bases and J by 6 bases, leaving 19 bases between them. This CDR3 has 14 residues. The CDR3 coding sequence is TGTGCCAGCACCATTGGCGGGGATCAGTTCGAGCAGTACTTC. Its translation is CASTIGGDQFEQYF.

A word on this clonotype: This is likely a read error, given that the CDR3 carries no conserved phenylalanine or tryptophan at its end. The genes are TRBV12-3 or TRBV12-4 and TRBJ1-5; 8 bases agree with TRBD1. The length of the CDR3 is 14 residues. J lost 9 bases, V lost 9 bases, and 13 bases had no gene match. CDR3 sequence: CASSRTGFDGPQHS. CDR3 in DNA: TGTGCCAGTAGCCGGACAGGGTTTGATGGGCCCCAGCATTCT.

For this clonotype: One end of the junction varies from germline; a read error may be responsible. The rearrangement links TRBV11-2 to TRBJ2-1; D remains unclear. Germline V gene data show CDR1 as SGHAT and CDR2 as FQNNGV. The CDR3 spans 15 residues. CDR3 region: CASSISKRNYDEQFF. The CDR3 nucleotides read TGTGCCAGTAGCATCTCTAAGAGGAACTACGATGAGCAGTTCTTC. Full variable domain (missing parts from reference TRBV11-2 and TRBJ2-1): EAGVAQSPRYKIIEKRQSVAFWCNPISGHATLYWYQQILGQGPKLLIQFQNNGVVDDSQLPKDRFSAERLKGVDSTLKIQPAKLEDSAVYLCASSISKRNYDEQFFGPGTRLTVL.

On this clonotype: Its ends do not fully match the called genes, so a read error is possible. The V and J genes are TRBV12-3 or TRBV12-4 and TRBJ2-7; weak D call: TRBD2 (6 bases). The CDR3 covers 12 residues. The CDR3 is CVNSRDFYEKYF. Written as DNA, the CDR3 is TGTGTCAACAGTAGGGACTTCTACGAGAAGTACTTC.

In its sample, this clonotype ranks as medium-sized. The rearrangement links TRBV20-1 to TRBJ2-1, with D possibly matching TRBD2 (6 bases). The CDR3 runs to 12 residues. V was trimmed by 6 bases and J by 8 bases, leaving 14 bases between them. Germline V gene lookup returns CDR1 DFQATT and CDR2 SNEGSKA (reference sequence). The CDR3 region has the DNA TGCAGTGCCCCTCGGTGGGGGGATGAGCAGTTCTTC. This gives the protein CSAPRWGDEQFF.

Note on this clonotype: The germline gene is not matched at one end of the junction; a read error may be the cause. The J gene is TRBJ2-5, the V gene TRBV5-4, with a tentative D call TRBD2 (5 bases). Germline V gene sequence: CDR1 SGHNT, CDR2 YYREEE (reference sequence). This CDR3 has 14 residues. CDR3 sequence (DNA): TGTGCCAGCAGCTTGGTTGGAGGAGGTGAGACACAGTACTTC. Its protein is CASSLVGGGETQYF.